This paragraph covers one T cell receptor beta chain sequence. The target antigen is unknown. The protocol was immunoSEQ multiplex PCR, while the TCRdb copy is restricted to in-frame clones and leaves out a portion. The sample records about 12,000 clones, 65% to 80% being singletons. This entry belongs to a study of chemoradiotherapy in HPV16-positive cancers. Study context: Candidate HPV-specific clones and shared TCR motifs came from a couple of HPV16-positive patients.

The germline CDR1 and CDR2 sequences are MNHEY and SMNVEV (reference sequence). V lost 4 bases to trimming and J lost 7 bases; unmatched junction nucleotides: 6. CDR3 size: 14 residues. Study results and limitations: In HPV16-positive patients, HPV-responsive T-cell expansion tracked better recurrence-free survival. Functional assays defining HPV-specific T cells used only a couple of HPV16-positive patients.

Samples were taken several times over chemoradiotherapy. The chain has TRBV27 and TRBJ2-7, with 11 bases that match TRBD1. This TCR came from a human donor with HPV-associated anogenital cancer. Sampling was performed from a patient who underwent chemoradiotherapy. This chain's CDR3 is CASSYRDRGREQYF. The DNA of the CDR3 is TGTGCCAGCAGTTACCGGGACAGGGGGAGGGAGCAGTACTTC.